The rows below give T cell receptor beta chains drawn from one sample of a study of T cells expressing NK-cell markers. TCRdb reprocessed the 5' RACE reads, with one entry per CDR3 protein and no DNA. This sample contains 150,000 to 160,000 distinct CDR3 sequences. Material: blood T cells: a sorted CD56 or NKG2C T cell subset, CD4+ or CD8+ T cells, or bulk PBMC T cells (not recorded which). These receptors were collected from a woman aged 45-65 years in good health. The CDR3 runs from the conserved cysteine through the conserved F or W. The order of the fields is CDR3 protein, V gene, J gene.

CDR3: CASSLGQGIPKNIQYF
V: TRBV5-1
J: TRBJ2-4

CDR3: CASSEMISLEQYF
V: TRBV5-1
J: TRBJ2-7

CDR3: CASSDGAYSSYNEQFF
V: TRBV6-4
J: TRBJ2-1

CDR3: CASSQSSSKFF
V: TRBV4-1
J: TRBJ2-1

CDR3: CASSSPPEGQETQYF
V: TRBV5-1
J: TRBJ2-5

CDR3: CASSLTSGTYEQYF
V: TRBV7-6
J: TRBJ2-7

CDR3: CSARETGGILQETQYF
V: TRBV20-1
J: TRBJ2-5

CDR3: CASSMGTGLTDTQYF
V: TRBV19
J: TRBJ2-3

CDR3: CASSELEGRDEQFF
V: TRBV6-1
J: TRBJ2-1

CDR3: CASNFARGSYEQYF
V: TRBV27
J: TRBJ2-7

CDR3: CASSPAVGFTEAFF
V: TRBV7-9
J: TRBJ1-1

CDR3: CSASRLGNTGELFF
V: TRBV20-1
J: TRBJ2-2

CDR3: CASSRGTSAYSTDTQYF
V: TRBV7-6
J: TRBJ2-3

CDR3: CASSLPLQGLQETQYF
V: TRBV7-9
J: TRBJ2-5

CDR3: CASSLDTTSYNEQFF
V: TRBV3-1
J: TRBJ2-1

CDR3: CASSPPGELFF
V: TRBV2
J: TRBJ2-2